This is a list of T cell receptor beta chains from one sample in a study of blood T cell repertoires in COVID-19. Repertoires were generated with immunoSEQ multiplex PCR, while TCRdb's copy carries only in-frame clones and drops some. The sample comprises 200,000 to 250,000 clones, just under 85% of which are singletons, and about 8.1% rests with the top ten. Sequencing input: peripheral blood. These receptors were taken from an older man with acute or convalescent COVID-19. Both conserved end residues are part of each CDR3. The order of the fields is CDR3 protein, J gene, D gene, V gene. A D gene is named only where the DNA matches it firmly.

CDR3 protein: CASRLAGMNTEAFF
J gene: TRBJ1-1
D gene: .
V gene: TRBV19

CDR3 protein: CASNPSRVAGRETQYF
J gene: TRBJ2-5
D gene: .
V gene: TRBV27

CDR3 protein: CASSKGMEGASYEQYF
J gene: TRBJ2-7
D gene: .
V gene: TRBV21-1

CDR3 protein: CASKGQMNTEAFF
J gene: TRBJ1-1
D gene: .
V gene: TRBV9

CDR3 protein: CASSEATVNYGYTF
J gene: TRBJ1-2
D gene: .
V gene: TRBV6-1

CDR3 protein: CASSRSGTSYNEQFF
J gene: TRBJ2-1
D gene: .
V gene: TRBV19

CDR3 protein: CASSTGTSGRAGNEQFF
J gene: TRBJ2-1
D gene: TRBD2
V gene: TRBV11-2

CDR3 protein: CASSSRTGAMGNTEAFF
J gene: TRBJ1-1
D gene: TRBD1
V gene: TRBV19

CDR3 protein: CATSDPQRTGTYEQYF
J gene: TRBJ2-7
D gene: TRBD1
V gene: TRBV24-1

CDR3 protein: CASSPDSGTSGGAGQFF
J gene: TRBJ2-1
D gene: TRBD2
V gene: TRBV7-8

CDR3 protein: CASSYSPGRYEKLFF
J gene: TRBJ1-4
D gene: .
V gene: TRBV6-5

CDR3 protein: CASSTGQVWTEAFF
J gene: TRBJ1-1
D gene: TRBD1
V gene: TRBV19

CDR3 protein: CSVEGLAKNIQYF
J gene: TRBJ2-4
D gene: .
V gene: TRBV29-1

CDR3 protein: CASSQVQGGAWGNEQFF
J gene: TRBJ2-1
D gene: TRBD1
V gene: TRBV14

CDR3 protein: CASSSGTGFFYGYTF
J gene: TRBJ1-2
D gene: TRBD1
V gene: TRBV28

CDR3 protein: CASSLIGGNTEAFF
J gene: TRBJ1-1
D gene: .
V gene: TRBV27

CDR3 protein: CASKPTGALSSYEQYF
J gene: TRBJ2-7
D gene: TRBD1
V gene: TRBV5-1

CDR3 protein: CASSFEGATYEQYF
J gene: TRBJ2-7
D gene: TRBD1
V gene: TRBV7-9

CDR3 protein: CASSPTQGNEKLFF
J gene: TRBJ1-4
D gene: .
V gene: TRBV5-1

CDR3 protein: CATSDLRQETQYF
J gene: TRBJ2-5
D gene: .
V gene: TRBV24-1

CDR3 protein: CASSQDQEGAGTGELFF
J gene: TRBJ2-2
D gene: .
V gene: TRBV4-1

CDR3 protein: CASSIRRNTYEQYF
J gene: TRBJ2-7
D gene: .
V gene: TRBV19

CDR3 protein: CASSQTLIEKLFF
J gene: TRBJ1-4
D gene: .
V gene: TRBV4-1

CDR3 protein: CASSPWTGGWGEQYF
J gene: TRBJ2-7
D gene: TRBD1
V gene: TRBV7-8

CDR3 protein: CASSPPGQLSTDTQYF
J gene: TRBJ2-3
D gene: TRBD1
V gene: TRBV18

CDR3 protein: CASSRAPGSTEAFF
J gene: TRBJ1-1
D gene: .
V gene: TRBV7-2

CDR3 protein: CASSGSTGSSYEQYF
J gene: TRBJ2-7
D gene: .
V gene: TRBV7-8

CDR3 protein: CASSLWGLGGKVMNTEAFF
J gene: TRBJ1-1
D gene: .
V gene: TRBV7-9

CDR3 protein: CASSLSWAARVNEKLFF
J gene: TRBJ1-4
D gene: .
V gene: TRBV27

CDR3 protein: CASSARQGWDGYTF
J gene: TRBJ1-2
D gene: .
V gene: TRBV9

CDR3 protein: CASTALLGIYSNQPQHF
J gene: TRBJ1-5
D gene: .
V gene: TRBV19

CDR3 protein: CATSAPLGQGFYGYTF
J gene: TRBJ1-2
D gene: TRBD1
V gene: TRBV24-1

CDR3 protein: CASSRSRDRAGQPQHF
J gene: TRBJ1-5
D gene: TRBD1
V gene: TRBV28

CDR3 protein: CASSQEGRPNSNQPQHF
J gene: TRBJ1-5
D gene: .
V gene: TRBV4-1

CDR3 protein: CASSLAFSGQETQYF
J gene: TRBJ2-5
D gene: TRBD2
V gene: TRBV11-1

CDR3 protein: CASSESWGVSGNTIYF
J gene: TRBJ1-3
D gene: .
V gene: TRBV25-1

CDR3 protein: CASSLTGGPGELFF
J gene: TRBJ2-2
D gene: TRBD1
V gene: TRBV7-8

CDR3 protein: CASSLTTGGASSYEQYF
J gene: TRBJ2-7
D gene: TRBD1
V gene: TRBV5-1

CDR3 protein: CAISVAGVNQPQHF
J gene: TRBJ1-5
D gene: .
V gene: TRBV10-3

CDR3 protein: CASSRSGTENYEQYF
J gene: TRBJ2-7
D gene: TRBD1
V gene: TRBV7-2

CDR3 protein: CASSLGPNTEAFF
J gene: TRBJ1-1
D gene: .
V gene: TRBV11-2

CDR3 protein: CASSLERGGNQPQHF
J gene: TRBJ1-5
D gene: .
V gene: TRBV7-8

CDR3 protein: CATSDGPNSGNTIYF
J gene: TRBJ1-3
D gene: .
V gene: TRBV24-1

CDR3 protein: CASSIPDRELQDYGYTF
J gene: TRBJ1-2
D gene: TRBD1
V gene: TRBV19

CDR3 protein: CASSLGLQGEAFF
J gene: TRBJ1-1
D gene: TRBD1
V gene: TRBV18

CDR3 protein: CASSEMRNTYEQYF
J gene: TRBJ2-7
D gene: .
V gene: TRBV10-2

CDR3 protein: CASSGGRALEQFF
J gene: TRBJ2-1
D gene: .
V gene: TRBV12-3/TRBV12-4

CDR3 protein: CASSELSGYGYTF
J gene: TRBJ1-2
D gene: .
V gene: TRBV6-1

CDR3 protein: CASSDAWGRAYNEQFF
J gene: TRBJ2-1
D gene: .
V gene: TRBV25-1

CDR3 protein: CASRFTGTSGGPRMEQYF
J gene: TRBJ2-7
D gene: TRBD2
V gene: TRBV28

CDR3 protein: CASSAVLRGSYNEQFF
J gene: TRBJ2-1
D gene: .
V gene: TRBV10-2

CDR3 protein: CASSQSGALYNEQFF
J gene: TRBJ2-1
D gene: .
V gene: TRBV18

CDR3 protein: CASSSQGTGYGYTF
J gene: TRBJ1-2
D gene: TRBD1
V gene: TRBV27

CDR3 protein: CASGLDTSGRNEQFF
J gene: TRBJ2-1
D gene: TRBD2
V gene: TRBV12-5

CDR3 protein: CASSIGGLYSNQPQHF
J gene: TRBJ1-5
D gene: .
V gene: TRBV19

CDR3 protein: CASSGVGHYGYTF
J gene: TRBJ1-2
D gene: .
V gene: TRBV5-1

CDR3 protein: CASSFRQGRGYTF
J gene: TRBJ1-2
D gene: TRBD1
V gene: TRBV7-2

CDR3 protein: CASQTGTGGQETQYF
J gene: TRBJ2-5
D gene: TRBD1
V gene: TRBV25-1

CDR3 protein: CASSPQGTGLNVAFF
J gene: TRBJ1-1
D gene: TRBD1
V gene: TRBV5-1

CDR3 protein: CATSDLLAGYTF
J gene: TRBJ1-2
D gene: .
V gene: TRBV24-1